This T cell receptor (beta chain) was sequenced in a study of shared clonotypes between healthy human individuals. Profiling relied on immunoSEQ multiplex PCR, and the TCRdb table lists in-frame clones only, not all of them. The data contain under 130,000 clones, less than 80% of them singletons. This clone came up once. Its antigen is currently unknown. Study-wide points: Specimens sampled were limited to blood, with tissue repertoires likely differing.

The CDR3 length is 12 residues. V was trimmed by 5 bases and J by 8 bases, leaving 12 bases between them. Germline lookup yields CDR1 LNHDA and CDR2 SQIVND (reference sequence). The sequenced material came from memory CD8+ T cells sorted from blood. Described subset: CD45RO+ cells pooled with CCR7-negative TemRA cells. This sequence was found in a woman in her 30s in good health. This chain uses TRBV19 with TRBJ1-2; D may be TRBD1 (5 bases). This CDR3 is CASSLGKGGYTF. The CDR3 region has the DNA TGTGCCAGTAGTCTCGGCAAGGGGGGCTACACCTTC.